Following are 18 T cell receptor beta chains from one sample sequenced in a study of blood T cells in healthy people across ages. A second PCR of 7 to 11 cycles used a sample-barcoded 5' primer and a J-beta primer mix. TCRdb re-derived calls from the 5' RACE reads in MiXCR, one entry per CDR3 protein. The sample lists around 1,900,000 distinct CDR3 sequences, around 42% occurring once. Sequencing was done on a sample of blood. Receptors were obtained from a human donor in good health.

This clonotype was observed a handful of times. V and J are TRBV15 and TRBJ2-4; TRBD1 agrees at 7 bases. In germline, CDR1 is LNHNV, CDR2 YYDKDF (reference sequence). CDR3 length: 13 amino acids. V gave up 0 bases and J gave up 13 bases; unmatched junction bases: 6. CDR3 amino acids: CATSRDQGQIQYF. The CDR3 bases are TGTGCCACCAGCAGAGATCAGGGACAGATACAGTACTTC.

The CDR3 sequence: CASSLAETGYSPLHF. The CDR3 region has the DNA TGCGCCAGCAGCTTGGCCGAGACAGGGTATTCACCCCTCCACTTT. This chain joins TRBV5-1 and TRBJ1-6, with 7 bases fitting TRBD1. V shed 0 bases, J shed 8 bases, and the junction held 5 bases outside the gene matches. CDR3 length: 15 residues. Germline values: CDR1 SGHRS, CDR2 YFSETQ.

To note about this clonotype: At one end the junction does not follow the germline gene, possibly because of a read error. The rearrangement links TRBV29-1 to TRBJ1-5; D not resolved. The CDR3 sequence is 13 residues long. Looked up from germline, CDR1 is SQVTM and CDR2 is ANQGSEA. CDR3 in amino acids: CGVEAGSNQPQHF. Here the CDR3 DNA reads TGCGGCGTTGAAGCAGGTAGCAATCAGCCCCAGCATTTT.

The rearrangement uses TRBV12-3 or TRBV12-4 and TRBJ2-7; D uncertain. The CDR3 has 15 residues. V lost 1 base and J lost 3, with 13 bases in between. The CDR3 DNA is TGTGCCAGCAGTTTAGGCGGCGGAATCGGCTACGAGCAGTACTTC. Translation: CASSLGGGIGYEQYF.

Ten or more counts support this clonotype. The rearrangement links TRBV10-3 to TRBJ2-3; TRBD2 matches 9 bases. Germline assignment: CDR1 ENHRY and CDR2 SYGVKD. The CDR3 has 15 residues. V shed 11 bases, J shed 4 bases, and the junction held 13 bases outside the gene matches. Written as DNA, the CDR3 is TGTGCCCCATGGCCCGCGGGACTAGCCCCAGATACGCAGTATTTT. Encoded protein: CAPWPAGLAPDTQYF.

This clonotype has a handful of counts. The chain recombines TRBV6-1 with TRBJ2-7; D unclear. The CDR3 length is 14 residues. CDR1 is MNHNS and CDR2 is SASEGT in the germline V gene. The V and J ends lost 6 bases and 6 bases respectively, with 18 bases between them. DNA of the CDR3: TGTGCCAGCAGCCCGACAAGGGTGGGATTCGAGCAGTACTTC. Translated, it gives CASSPTRVGFEQYF.

A few counts support this clonotype. V and J are TRBV29-1 and TRBJ1-2; 9 bases fit TRBD1. This CDR3 has 15 amino acids. J gave up 3 bases and V 7 bases, and 12 bases lay outside the gene matches. Germline V lookup: CDR1 SQVTM, CDR2 ANQGSEA. CDR3 nucleotide sequence: TGCAGCGGTGGGACAGGGAATGTACAGGACTATGGCTACACCTTC. This gives the protein CSGGTGNVQDYGYTF. Full variable domain (missing parts from reference TRBV29-1 and TRBJ1-2): SAVISQKPSRDICQRGTSLTIQCQVDSQVTMMFWYRQQPGQSLTLIATANQGSEATYESGFVIDKFPISRPNLTFSTLTVSNMSPEDSSIYLCSGGTGNVQDYGYTFGSGTRLTVV.

This clonotype was detected a few times. The chain links TRBV4-3 to TRBJ2-7; 7 nucleotides agree with TRBD1. Germline loops: CDR1 LGHNA, CDR2 YSLEER. V trimming: 1 base; J trimming: 0 bases; junction bases outside the gene matches: 6. CDR3 length: 16 residues. The CDR3 nucleotides read TGCGCCAGCAGCCAAGGGAACCGGGACAGCTCCTACGAGCAGTACTTC. Amino acids: CASSQGNRDSSYEQYF.

This clonotype was recorded a few times. This sequence joins TRBV27 and TRBJ2-1; 7 positions agree with TRBD1. The CDR3 totals 15 residues. Germline lookup yields CDR1 MNHEY and CDR2 SMNVEV (reference sequence). The trim removed 8 bases at V and 3 bases at J, leaving 10 bases unmatched. In DNA, the CDR3 is TGTGCCAGCCGATTAGGTCCAGGGGGCTACAATGAGCAGTTCTTC. Translating gives CASRLGPGGYNEQFF.

This chain joins TRBV7-9 and TRBJ1-4; TRBD1 matches 9 bases. The CDR3 loop spans 18 amino acids. The germline V gene has CDR1 SEHNR and CDR2 FQNEAQ (reference sequence). The J segment lost 8 bases and the V segment lost 4 bases, leaving 17 bases of the junction unmatched. CDR3 protein: CASSSSGQGFEDEEKLFF. The CDR3 DNA reads TGTGCCAGCAGCTCCTCGGGACAGGGTTTTGAGGACGAGGAAAAACTGTTTTTT.

In its sample, this clonotype was seen many times. The chain combines TRBV28 with TRBJ1-6; D gene ambiguous. CDR1 and CDR2 from the germline V gene are MDHEN and SYDVKM. The CDR3 is 14 amino acids. V shed 6 bases and J shed 6 bases, with 12 bases lying between them. The CDR3 protein is CASRMIGSNSPLHF. CDR3 sequence (DNA): TGTGCCAGCAGGATGATTGGGAGTAATTCACCCCTCCACTTT.

In its sample, this clonotype was seen many times. This rearrangement joins TRBV7-2 to TRBJ2-1; D may correspond to TRBD1 or TRBD2 (5 bases each). The germline V and J ends were trimmed by 4 bases and 1 base, with 11 bases remaining between them. From germline, CDR1 is SGHTA and CDR2 FQGNSA. This CDR3 has 15 amino acids. The CDR3: CASSSSPGSYNEQFF. CDR3 DNA: TGTGCCAGCAGCTCTAGCCCAGGGTCCTACAATGAGCAGTTCTTC.

Here the CDR3 reads CASAQRPGHEKLFF. The CDR3 nucleotides read TGTGCCAGCGCTCAACGACCGGGACATGAAAAACTGTTTTTT. The J gene is TRBJ1-4, the V gene TRBV5-5, with TRBD1 as a possible D gene (5 bases). This CDR3 spans 14 amino acids. Trimming stripped 7 bases from V and 6 bases from J, with 16 bases between. CDR1 SGHKS and CDR2 YYEKEE come from the germline V gene (reference sequence).

The chain links TRBV9 to TRBJ1-5, with D maybe TRBD1 (5 bases). CDR1 is SGDLS and CDR2 is YYNGEE in the germline V gene. The V gene lost 0 bases and the J gene lost 4 bases, with 11 bases spanning the gap. The CDR3 is 15 amino acids. The CDR3 DNA follows: TGTGCCAGCAGCGTAGAGGGGCACCCAAATCAGCCCCAGCATTTT. It specifies CASSVEGHPNQPQHF.

This clonotype was seen more than once but under ten times. The chain employs TRBV6-2 or TRBV6-3 and TRBJ2-4; D unresolved. The V end was cut by 4 bases, the J end by 0 bases, with 10 bases between. This CDR3 is 15 amino acids long. Germline lookup yields CDR1 MNHEY and CDR2 SVGEGT. The CDR3 nucleotides read TGTGCCAGCAGTTTCCGGAGTCCAGCCAAAAACATTCAGTACTTC. Translating it yields CASSFRSPAKNIQYF.

In its sample, this clonotype was seen a few times. The chain combines TRBV24-1 with TRBJ2-3; possibly TRBD1 for D (6 bases). The CDR3 length is 16 residues. V shed 1 base and J shed 1 base, with 11 bases lying between them. From germline, CDR1 is KGHDR and CDR2 SFDVKD. The chain's CDR3 is CATSDLRTDRTDTQYF. CDR3 DNA sequence: TGTGCCACCAGTGATTTACGGACAGACCGCACAGATACGCAGTATTTT.

This clonotype was seen more than once but under ten times. The J gene is TRBJ1-2, the V gene TRBV10-3; D remains ambiguous. The length of the CDR3 is 13 residues. Trimming left V 0 bases short and J 8 bases short, with 10 bases between. The germline gives CDR1 ENHRY, CDR2 SYGVKD. In DNA, the CDR3 is TGTGCCATCAGTGAGTCGACTCTTGAAGGCTACACCTTC. It specifies CAISESTLEGYTF.

This clonotype was picked up a small number of times. The chain combines TRBV24-1 with TRBJ2-7; D remains unclear. Matching the DNA end better, TRBJ2-5 makes the J call doubtful. Germline values: CDR1 KGHDR, CDR2 SFDVKD. This CDR3 region has 13 residues. The DNA for the CDR3 is TGTGCCACCAGTGACCCGTCCAGAGAGACCCAGTACTTC. It specifies CATSDPSRETQYF.